The clone carrying this T cell receptor (beta chain) was seen a handful of times. Its antigen is still unknown. Germline trimming cut 6 bases from V and 7 bases from J; bases unmatched to any gene: 7. The CDR3 is made up of 13 amino acids. Looked up from germline, CDR1 is SGHTA and CDR2 is FQGNSA. This sample is drawn from a study of early stage breast cancer tumors. Study observations and caveats: Compared with adjacent normal breast, tumors showed 2 to 2.5-fold denser, more clonal T cells.

The repertoire was sequenced with immunoSEQ multiplex PCR; TCRdb's copy has only in-frame clones and lacks some. The sample holds about 9,900 clones; around three fifths are singletons and the top ten take roughly 10%. The source material was breast tumor tissue. The chain combines TRBV7-2 with TRBJ1-2, with 8 bases that match TRBD1. This sequence was found in a person aged 55 to 75 with breast cancer. The CDR3 DNA follows: TGTGCCAGCAGTTGGGGACAGGCCGTTGGCTACACCTTC. Its protein product is CASSWGQAVGYTF.